The clone carrying this T cell receptor beta chain has a count of ten or more. What was amplified from RNA transcripts were TCR beta CDR3 regions. First-round RT-PCR of the TCR CDR3 relied on the HTBI primer set. TCRdb reprocessed the multiplex PCR reads via MiXCR and lists one record per CDR3 protein. The sample has 450,000 to 650,000 distinct CDR3 sequences; around 21% are singletons. The sample is drawn from a study of T cells in Graves' hyperthyroidism and ophthalmopathy. The CDR3 length is 15 residues. Germline lookup yields CDR1 SGHAT and CDR2 FQNNGV. The V end was cut by 5 bases, the J end by 5 bases, with 18 bases between. Newly diagnosed hyperthyroidism patients aged 18 to 65 years had disease lasting under 2 months. Exclusion followed for patients with uncontrolled infection, other autoimmune disease, pregnancy or lactation.

The receptor was derived from a man between 18 and 29 years old with Graves' hyperthyroidism. The V gene is TRBV11-2, the J gene TRBJ2-5; a weak D match, TRBD1 (6 bases). Sequencing was performed on blood. In nucleotides, the CDR3 is TGTGCCAGCAGCGTGACAGGACTTAAGGGGGAGACCCAGTACTTC. Its translation is CASSVTGLKGETQYF.